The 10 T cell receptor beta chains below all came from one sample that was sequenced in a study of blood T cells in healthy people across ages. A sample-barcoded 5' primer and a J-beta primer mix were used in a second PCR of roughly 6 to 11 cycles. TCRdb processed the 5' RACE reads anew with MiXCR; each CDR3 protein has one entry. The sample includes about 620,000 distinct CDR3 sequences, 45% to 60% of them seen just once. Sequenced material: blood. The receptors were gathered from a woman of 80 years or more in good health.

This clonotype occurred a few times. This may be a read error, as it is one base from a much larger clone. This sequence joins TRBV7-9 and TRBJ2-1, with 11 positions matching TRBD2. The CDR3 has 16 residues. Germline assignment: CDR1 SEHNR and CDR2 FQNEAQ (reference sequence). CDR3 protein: CASGLGASGRYNEQFF. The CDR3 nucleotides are TGTGCCAGCGGCTTAGGGGCTAGCGGGAGGTACAATGAGCAGTTCTTC.

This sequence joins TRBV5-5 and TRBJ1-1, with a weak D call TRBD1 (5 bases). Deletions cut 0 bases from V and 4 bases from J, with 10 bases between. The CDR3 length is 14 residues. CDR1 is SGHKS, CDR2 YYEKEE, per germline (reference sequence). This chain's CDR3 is CASSLAGGITEAFF. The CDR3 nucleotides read TGTGCCAGCAGCTTGGCCGGGGGTATCACTGAAGCTTTCTTT.

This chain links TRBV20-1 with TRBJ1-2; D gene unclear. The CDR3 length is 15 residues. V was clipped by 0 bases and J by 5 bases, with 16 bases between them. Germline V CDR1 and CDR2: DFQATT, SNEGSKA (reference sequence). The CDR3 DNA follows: TGCAGTGCTAGAGATCGGGCAGGCCCTAGATATGGCTACACCTTC. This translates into CSARDRAGPRYGYTF.

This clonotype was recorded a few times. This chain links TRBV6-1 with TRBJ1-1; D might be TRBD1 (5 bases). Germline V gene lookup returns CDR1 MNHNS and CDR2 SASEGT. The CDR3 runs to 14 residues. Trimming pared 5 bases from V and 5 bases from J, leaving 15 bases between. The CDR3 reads CASSSDTLGTEAFF. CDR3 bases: TGTGCCAGCAGTTCGGACACCCTGGGGACTGAAGCTTTCTTT.

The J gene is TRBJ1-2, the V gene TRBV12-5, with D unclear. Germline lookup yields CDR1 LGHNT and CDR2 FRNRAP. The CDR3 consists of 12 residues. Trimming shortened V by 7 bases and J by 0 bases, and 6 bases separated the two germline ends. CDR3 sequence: CASAQANYGYTF. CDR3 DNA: TGTGCTAGTGCGCAGGCTAACTATGGCTACACCTTC.

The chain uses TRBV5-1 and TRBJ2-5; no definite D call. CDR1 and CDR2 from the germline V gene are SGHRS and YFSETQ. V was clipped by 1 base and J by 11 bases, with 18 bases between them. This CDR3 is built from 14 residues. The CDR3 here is CASSLTPGPIEQYF. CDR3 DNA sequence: TGCGCCAGCAGCTTGACCCCCGGGCCTATTGAGCAGTACTTC.

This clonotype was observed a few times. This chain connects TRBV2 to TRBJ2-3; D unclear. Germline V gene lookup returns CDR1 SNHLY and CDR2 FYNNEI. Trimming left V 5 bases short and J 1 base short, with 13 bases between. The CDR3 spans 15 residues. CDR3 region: CASSPLSPGTDTQYF. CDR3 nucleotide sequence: TGTGCCAGCAGTCCCCTTTCCCCCGGCACAGATACGCAGTATTTT.

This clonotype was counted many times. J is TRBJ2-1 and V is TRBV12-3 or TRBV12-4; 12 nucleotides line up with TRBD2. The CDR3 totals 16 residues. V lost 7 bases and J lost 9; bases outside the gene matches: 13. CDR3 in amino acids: CASTDPRTSGISEQFF. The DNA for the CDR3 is TGTGCCAGCACTGATCCACGGACTAGCGGGATCAGTGAGCAGTTCTTC.

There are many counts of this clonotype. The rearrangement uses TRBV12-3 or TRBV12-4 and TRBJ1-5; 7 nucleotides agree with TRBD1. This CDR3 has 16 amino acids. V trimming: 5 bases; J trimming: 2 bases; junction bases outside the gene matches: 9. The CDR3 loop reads CASSQGDGTGNQPQHF. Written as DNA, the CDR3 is TGTGCCAGCAGTCAAGGAGACGGGACAGGCAATCAGCCCCAGCATTTT.

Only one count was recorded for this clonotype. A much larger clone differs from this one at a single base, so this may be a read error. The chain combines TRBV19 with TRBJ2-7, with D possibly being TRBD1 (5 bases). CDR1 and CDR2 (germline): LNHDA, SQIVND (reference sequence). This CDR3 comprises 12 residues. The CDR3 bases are TGTACCAGTGGAGACAGAAACTACGAGCAGTACTTC. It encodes CTSGDRNYEQYF.